This T cell receptor beta chain was observed in a study of T cells in Graves' hyperthyroidism and ophthalmopathy. Inclusion characteristics of ophthalmopathy patients comprised a Clinical Activity Score of at least 3, a NOSPECS grade of at least 4, and duration under 3 months. Fresh peripheral blood, less than 11 ml of it, supplied the PBMCs. Amplified TCR beta CDR3 regions came from RNA transcripts. Using the HTBI primer set, a first-round RT-PCR was run on the TCR CDR3. Via MiXCR, TCRdb re-called the multiplex PCR reads, giving one row per CDR3 protein. The table lists approximately 400,000 distinct CDR3 sequences, more than 12% of them singletons. The germline V gene has CDR1 SGHTA and CDR2 FQGNSA. This CDR3 has 13 amino acids. The germline V and J ends were trimmed by 0 bases and 2 bases, with 5 bases remaining between them.

What was sequenced was blood. The clonotype comes from a middle-aged man with Graves' ophthalmopathy. The chain couples TRBV7-2 to TRBJ2-7; D uncertain. The CDR3 sequence is CASSLAETYEQYF. The CDR3 DNA reads as TGTGCCAGCAGCTTAGCGGAGACCTACGAGCAGTACTTC.